Following are 4 T cell receptor beta chains from one sample sequenced in a study of glioma-infiltrating T cells. Amplification of TCR alpha and beta CDR3 regions from RNA used iRepertoire nested multiplex PCR. TCRdb reprocessed the multiplex PCR reads via MiXCR and lists one record per CDR3 protein. The table records under 200,000 distinct CDR3 sequences, roughly two fifths of them present only once. Sample: glioma tissue, nonneoplastic brain tissue, or PBMCs (not recorded which). The receptors stem from a human donor with low-grade glioma or glioblastoma, undergoing nonglioma brain surgery, or in good health (not recorded which).

Turning to this clonotype: It may be a read error: a sequence one base away is much more abundant. This chain joins TRBV2 and TRBJ1-1, with 7 nucleotides matching TRBD1. The germline gives CDR1 SNHLY, CDR2 FYNNEI. V lost 4 bases and J lost 6; bases outside the gene matches: 8. The CDR3 has 14 amino acids. The CDR3 DNA reads TGTGCCAGCAGTGTGAAGGGGGCATTGTCTGAAGCTTTCTTT. It specifies CASSVKGALSEAFF.

As regards this clonotype: A clone one base away is much larger, so this may be a read error. This chain connects TRBV10-3 to TRBJ1-2; D is unclear. From germline, CDR1 is ENHRY and CDR2 SYGVKD. The germline V and J ends were trimmed by 5 bases and 6 bases, with 13 bases remaining between them. The CDR3 runs 13 residues. The CDR3 DNA reads as TGTGCCATCAGTCAGAGACCGGAGGATGGCTACACCTTC. Its translation: CAISQRPEDGYTF.

The table lists this clonotype with many counts. The chain uses TRBV6-6 and TRBJ1-6, with D perhaps matching TRBD1 (6 bases). Looked up from germline, CDR1 is MNHNY and CDR2 is SVGAGI (reference sequence). Trimming left V 0 bases short and J 9 bases short, with 21 bases between. The CDR3 runs 18 residues. Here the CDR3 DNA reads TGTGCCAGCAGTTACTCGATGGCAGGGGTGAAAATGCGTTCACCCCTCCACTTT. Translated, it gives CASSYSMAGVKMRSPLHF.

In regard to this clonotype: At one end the junction does not follow the germline gene, possibly because of a read error. The chain uses TRBV20-1 and TRBJ1-1, with D unclear. The CDR3 contains 13 residues. Germline V gene data show CDR1 as DFQATT and CDR2 as SNEGSKA (reference sequence). The CDR3 spells CSASGGVKTEAFF. The CDR3 bases are TGCAGTGCTAGCGGCGGAGTGAAAACTGAAGCCTTCTTT.